These 24 T cell receptor beta chains originate from one sample sequenced in a study of T cell responses to AZD1222 COVID-19 vaccine. Clones were read by immunoSEQ multiplex PCR, and TCRdb kept only the in-frame ones, dropping some. The data hold 75,000 to 100,000 clones, with roughly 90% observed a single time. The source material was peripheral blood, sampled on day 0 of AZD1222 vaccination. All receptors derive from an adult in good health.

The chain has TRBV19 and TRBJ1-2; a weak D match, TRBD1 (6 bases). There are 19 residues in the CDR3. V shed 5 bases and J shed 4 bases, with 29 bases lying between them. From germline, CDR1 is LNHDA and CDR2 SQIVND (reference sequence). As DNA, the CDR3 is TGTGCCAGTAGTCAGAGGCCGGGACAAAGGAGCCGCGGCGCCTATGGCTACACCTTC. Protein sequence: CASSQRPGQRSRGAYGYTF.

In DNA form, the CDR3 reads TGTGCCAGCAGTCCCTACTTCAACTACGAGCAGTACTTC. Translation: CASSPYFNYEQYF. The chain joins TRBV6-5 to TRBJ2-7; D gene unclear. Germline V gene sequence: CDR1 MNHEY, CDR2 SVGAGI. Trimming left V 5 bases short and J 3 bases short, with 11 bases between. The CDR3 has 13 amino acids.

V gene TRBV7-9 combines with J gene TRBJ1-1; maybe TRBD1 (6 bases). The germline V gene has CDR1 SEHNR and CDR2 FQNEAQ (reference sequence). The length of the CDR3 is 17 residues. The V gene lost 4 bases and the J gene lost 0 bases, with 18 bases spanning the gap. CDR3 amino acids: CASSSESFRGVNTEAFF. The CDR3 DNA reads as TGTGCCAGCAGCTCGGAGAGCTTCAGGGGAGTGAACACTGAAGCTTTCTTT.

The genes are TRBV7-2 and TRBJ1-6, with 7 bases fitting TRBD1. After removal of 5 bases from V and 6 bases from J, the junction contained 7 bases not matched to a gene. Germline loops: CDR1 SGHTA, CDR2 FQGNSA. This CDR3 has 15 residues. The CDR3 here is CASSERTGFNSPLHF. Written as DNA, the CDR3 is TGTGCCAGCAGCGAAAGGACAGGCTTTAATTCACCCCTCCACTTT.

The gene calls are TRBV6-2 or TRBV6-3 and TRBJ2-7; tentative D call: TRBD1 (6 bases). Germline assignment: CDR1 MNHEY and CDR2 SVGEGT. Trimming took off 1 base at V and 2 bases at J, with 9 bases between the two ends. The CDR3 spans 14 residues. The CDR3 loop is CASSYLDSAYEQYF. The CDR3 DNA follows: TGTGCCAGCAGTTACTTGGACAGCGCCTACGAGCAGTACTTC.

The V and J genes are TRBV5-8 and TRBJ2-1, with 10 bases identical to TRBD1. CDR3 length: 18 amino acids. Germline CDR1 and CDR2: SGHTS and YDEGEE. The V gene end was trimmed by 4 bases and the J gene end by 3 bases; junction bases not matched to a gene: 13. CDR3: CASSRGDRGTRFYNEQFF. As DNA, the CDR3 is TGTGCCAGCAGCCGAGGGGACAGGGGAACCAGATTCTACAATGAGCAGTTCTTC.

The rearrangement joins TRBV11-2 to TRBJ2-7, with TRBD2 matching 8 bases. V was pared by 0 bases and J by 5 bases, with 6 bases of the junction left unmatched. The CDR3 is 15 amino acids. From germline, CDR1 is SGHAT and CDR2 FQNNGV. The CDR3 spells CASSLESGRNDEQYF. For the CDR3, the DNA is TGTGCCAGCAGCTTAGAAAGCGGGAGAAACGACGAGCAGTACTTC.

CDR3 nucleotide sequence: TGTGCCAGCAGTGACGGGACAGGGTCAGATACGCAGTATTTT. Its protein product is CASSDGTGSDTQYF. J is TRBJ2-3 and V is TRBV6-4; 9 nucleotides align to TRBD1. In germline, CDR1 is MRHNA, CDR2 SNTAGT. CDR3 size: 14 residues. Unmatched junction bases numbered 1, after V lost 2 bases and J lost 4 bases.

The chain uses TRBV12-3 or TRBV12-4 and TRBJ1-5; D is uncertain. V was shortened by 4 bases and J by 3 bases, with 7 bases between the two germline ends. The CDR3 has 13 residues. The CDR3 sequence is CASSSVFNQPQHF. In DNA, the CDR3 is TGTGCCAGCAGTTCGGTCTTCAATCAGCCCCAGCATTTT.

The chain couples TRBV9 to TRBJ2-1; TRBD2 aligns across 7 bases. Germline V gene data show CDR1 as SGDLS and CDR2 as YYNGEE. J gave up 3 bases and V 0 bases, and 9 bases lay outside the gene matches. The CDR3 is made up of 17 amino acids. CDR3 sequence reads: CASSVGPGGSGYNEQFF. CDR3 DNA sequence: TGTGCCAGCAGCGTAGGGCCCGGCGGGAGTGGCTACAATGAGCAGTTCTTC.

This clone has only one observation. The rearrangement joins TRBV7-3 to TRBJ2-2; 8 positions agree with TRBD2. The CDR3 covers 15 residues. V lost 2 bases to trimming and J lost 2 bases; unmatched junction nucleotides: 1. Germline V CDR1 and CDR2: SGHTA, FQGTGA. This CDR3 is CASSLAGGNTGELFF. The CDR3 DNA follows: TGTGCCAGCAGCTTAGCGGGAGGAAACACCGGGGAGCTGTTTTTT.

This clone was recorded only once. The chain couples TRBV19 to TRBJ1-2; D is undetermined. The germline gives CDR1 LNHDA, CDR2 SQIVND (reference sequence). The V and J ends lost 3 bases and 4 bases respectively, with 15 bases between them. There are 15 residues in the CDR3. This chain's CDR3 is CASSILQTGAYGYTF. CDR3 nucleotides: TGTGCCAGTAGTATCCTTCAAACCGGAGCCTATGGCTACACCTTC.

V usage is TRBV14 and J usage is TRBJ1-3; 7 positions match TRBD1. V was clipped by 5 bases and J by 0 bases; unmatched bases: 7. CDR1 and CDR2 from the germline V gene are SGHDN and FVKESK. The CDR3 has 16 amino acids. The CDR3 bases are TGTGCCAGCAGCGCCCGACAGGGCTTCTCTGGAAACACCATATATTTT. Translated, it gives CASSARQGFSGNTIYF.

V usage is TRBV27 and J usage is TRBJ2-2, with 10 bases matching TRBD2. CDR3 length: 16 amino acids. V was pared by 5 bases and J by 7 bases, with 10 bases of the junction left unmatched. The V gene's germline CDR1 is MNHEY and CDR2 SMNVEV (reference sequence). The CDR3 bases are TGTGCCAGCAGTCGGTGGGGGACTAGCGAGGGCGGGGAGCTGTTTTTT. This encodes CASSRWGTSEGGELFF.

V and J are TRBV12-3 or TRBV12-4 and TRBJ1-5, with unresolved D. The CDR3 runs to 13 residues. V was shortened by 3 bases and J by 4 bases, with 7 bases between the two germline ends. The CDR3 region has the DNA TGTGCCAGCAGTTTCTGGAGTAATCAGCCCCAGCATTTT. Translation gives CASSFWSNQPQHF.

The chain has TRBV21-1 and TRBJ2-3; TRBD2 was called by the table and not checked on the DNA. TRBV21-1 is designated a pseudogene. This CDR3 has 18 amino acids. CDR3 DNA sequence: TGTGCCAGCAGCAAAGCGCGGGGGACTAGCGGCTTCACAGATACGCAGTATTTT. Translated, it gives CASSKARGTSGFTDTQYF.

This chain joins TRBV6-5 and TRBJ1-5, with 9 bases lining up with TRBD1. Looked up from germline, CDR1 is MNHEY and CDR2 is SVGAGI. The CDR3 is 16 residues long. V was pared by 1 base and J by 0 bases, with 1 base of the junction left unmatched. The CDR3 DNA is TGTGCCAGCAGTTACTGGGACAGGGATAGCAATCAGCCCCAGCATTTT. It encodes CASSYWDRDSNQPQHF.

The chain has TRBV23-1 and TRBJ2-2; the D gene is possibly TRBD1 (6 bases). TRBV23-1 qualifies as an ORF whose function is uncertain. This CDR3 spans 16 amino acids. Trimming cost V 3 bases and J 4 bases, with 15 bases left between them. CDR3 in amino acids: CASSHEQGEGTGELFF. In DNA form, the CDR3 reads TGCGCCAGCAGTCACGAACAGGGAGAAGGCACCGGGGAGCTGTTTTTT.

This chain links TRBV5-8 with TRBJ2-1, with 9 bases fitting TRBD2. With V trimmed by 4 bases and J by 3 bases, 20 bases remained unmatched. The germline CDR1 and CDR2 sequences are SGHTS and YDEGEE. CDR3 length equals 20 residues. The CDR3 sequence: CASSPRQGVAGVGVYNEQFF. The CDR3 nucleotides read TGTGCCAGCAGCCCGAGACAGGGCGTAGCGGGAGTGGGGGTCTACAATGAGCAGTTCTTC.

The chain has TRBV28 and TRBJ1-3, with a tentative D call TRBD1 (5 bases). The germline V gene encodes CDR1 MDHEN and CDR2 SYDVKM. Trimming stripped 4 bases from V and 0 bases from J, with 25 bases between. This CDR3 spans 20 amino acids. CDR3 DNA: TGTGCCAGCAGTTCGCCACCGTCCGGGACGCCTTTATACTCTGGAAACACCATATATTTT. It translates to CASSSPPSGTPLYSGNTIYF.

The chain is built from TRBV3-1 (or the pseudogene TRBV3-2) and TRBJ2-1, with 7 bases aligning to TRBD2. CDR1 and CDR2 (germline): LGHDT, YNNKEL (reference sequence). This CDR3 contains 14 residues. V shed 4 bases, J shed 2 bases, and the junction held 2 bases outside the gene matches. The CDR3: CASSLSGTYNEQFF. The CDR3 DNA is TGTGCCAGCAGCCTGAGCGGGACCTACAATGAGCAGTTCTTC.

The chain recombines TRBV5-6 with TRBJ1-2; 7 nucleotides match TRBD1. Germline V gene sequence: CDR1 SGHDT, CDR2 YYEEEE. There are 14 residues in the CDR3. The trim removed 2 bases at V and 3 bases at J, leaving 4 bases unmatched. The CDR3 sequence: CASSLRQGHYGYTF. The CDR3 nucleotides are TGTGCCAGCAGCTTAAGACAGGGACACTATGGCTACACCTTC. Drawing the rest from reference TRBV5-6 and TRBJ1-2, the complete variable domain is DAGVTQSPTHLIKTRGQQVTLRCSPKSGHDTVSWYQQALGQGPQFIFQYYEEEERQRGNFPDRFSGHQFPNYSSELNVNALLLGDSALYLCASSLRQGHYGYTFGSGTRLTVV.

The rearrangement uses TRBV27 and TRBJ2-7; possible D gene TRBD2, 6 bases. The CDR3 is made up of 14 amino acids. Germline V gene sequence: CDR1 MNHEY, CDR2 SMNVEV (reference sequence). V was trimmed by 1 base and J by 2 bases, leaving 9 bases between them. The CDR3 sequence is CASSLFREPYEQYF. The CDR3 DNA is TGTGCCAGCAGTTTATTTCGGGAGCCCTACGAGCAGTACTTC.

The chain links TRBV6-1 to TRBJ1-1; 7 bases fit TRBD1. This CDR3 is 14 amino acids long. After removal of 6 bases from V and 4 bases from J, the junction contained 8 bases not matched to a gene. CDR1 MNHNS and CDR2 SASEGT come from the germline V gene. This chain's CDR3 is CASSLGQGGTEAFF. In DNA form, the CDR3 reads TGTGCCAGCAGCCTTGGGCAGGGGGGCACTGAAGCTTTCTTT.